One and the same sample provided the 27 T cell receptor beta chains below, sequenced in a study of blood T cell repertoires in COVID-19. Method: immunoSEQ multiplex PCR; TCRdb's copy keeps in-frame clones and lacks some. The sample has about 230,000 clones; 83% are singletons. Specimen: peripheral blood. The receptors derive from a woman aged 45-65 years with acute or convalescent COVID-19.

This chain uses TRBV5-4 with TRBJ1-5; the D gene is possibly TRBD1 (5 bases). Germline V lookup: CDR1 SGHNT, CDR2 YYREEE (reference sequence). The V and J ends lost 2 bases and 7 bases respectively, with 16 bases between them. CDR3 length equals 15 residues. The CDR3 spells CASSLLPGLEQPQHF. CDR3 coding DNA: TGTGCCAGCAGCTTACTACCAGGGCTTGAGCAGCCCCAGCATTTT.

This clone was observed a handful of times. The rearrangement uses TRBV5-6 and TRBJ2-7, with 8 bases fitting TRBD1. The CDR3 loop spans 15 amino acids. J gave up 4 bases and V 4 bases, and 10 bases lay outside the gene matches. Germline CDR1 reads SGHDT; CDR2 reads YYEEEE. This CDR3 is CASSDGPGGVYEQYF. The CDR3 DNA sequence: TGTGCCAGCAGCGACGGGCCAGGGGGCGTTTACGAGCAGTACTTC.

CDR3 nucleotides: TGCGCCAGCAGCCCCGGGACACAAAACACTGAAGCTTTCTTT. Amino acid sequence: CASSPGTQNTEAFF. This sequence joins TRBV4-1 and TRBJ1-1; a weak D match, TRBD1 (6 bases). This CDR3 has 14 amino acids. V dropped 4 bases and J dropped 2 bases, with 11 bases sitting between them. Germline V gives CDR1 MGHRA, CDR2 YSYEKL.

The chain has TRBV4-1 and TRBJ1-5; a possible D gene is TRBD1 (5 bases). The germline V gene has CDR1 MGHRA and CDR2 YSYEKL. The CDR3 spans 15 residues. Trimming took off 4 bases at V and 1 base at J, with 11 bases between the two ends. The CDR3 DNA reads as TGCGCCAGCAGCCGAACGGGGGAGAGCAATCAGCCCCAGCATTTT. It yields the protein CASSRTGESNQPQHF.

CDR3 nucleotide sequence: TGCGCCAGCAGCTTGACAGGCCAGGACACTGAAGCTTTCTTT. Its translation is CASSLTGQDTEAFF. The genes are TRBV5-1 and TRBJ1-1; tentative D call: TRBD1 (5 bases). The CDR3 runs 14 residues. CDR1 is SGHRS and CDR2 is YFSETQ in the germline V gene. The germline V and J ends were trimmed by 1 base and 3 bases, with 10 bases remaining between them.

This chain links TRBV2 with TRBJ1-2; D is unclear. V was trimmed by 2 bases and J by 2 bases, leaving 12 bases between them. CDR1 is SNHLY, CDR2 FYNNEI, per germline. The CDR3 covers 15 residues. The CDR3 DNA reads as TGTGCCAGCAGTGAATCGAGGGAAGGAAACTATGGCTACACCTTC. This codes for CASSESREGNYGYTF.

The CDR3 DNA is TGTGCCAGCAGCCCGGAGGGGAAGACCCAGTACTTC. Protein product: CASSPEGKTQYF. The V gene is TRBV6-5, the J gene TRBJ2-5; a possible D gene is TRBD2 (6 bases). The germline CDR1 and CDR2 sequences are MNHEY and SVGAGI. V was clipped by 6 bases and J by 6 bases, with 11 bases between them. The length of the CDR3 is 12 residues.

The chain joins TRBV6-5 to TRBJ1-5; the D is unclear. Trimming removed 4 bases at V and 3 bases at J, with 16 bases between. The CDR3 contains 16 residues. CDR1 and CDR2 (germline): MNHEY, SVGAGI. The CDR3 protein is CASSSRPGATNQPQHF. In nucleotides, the CDR3 is TGTGCCAGCAGTTCCCGGCCCGGAGCCACCAATCAGCCCCAGCATTTT.

The V call is TRBV2, the J call TRBJ2-4, with D perhaps TRBD1 (7 bases). Germline lookup yields CDR1 SNHLY and CDR2 FYNNEI. The length of the CDR3 is 14 residues. Trimming removed 2 bases from V and 6 bases from J, with 11 bases in between. The CDR3 region has the DNA TGTGCCAGCAGTGAACAGGGGGGATCAAACATTCAGTACTTC. Its translation is CASSEQGGSNIQYF.

The V and J genes are TRBV29-1 and TRBJ2-5; 7 bases fit TRBD2. CDR1 is SQVTM, CDR2 ANQGSEA, per germline. The CDR3 has 15 residues. V lost 3 bases to trimming and J lost 1 base; unmatched junction nucleotides: 8. CDR3 sequence: CSVENRGLTQETQYF. CDR3 coding DNA: TGCAGCGTTGAGAATAGGGGACTAACCCAAGAGACCCAGTACTTC.

This chain links TRBV7-9 with TRBJ1-5, with 8 positions matching TRBD1. With 4 bases clipped from V and 2 bases from J, the junction kept 4 bases outside the gene matches. This CDR3 comprises 15 residues. Germline-derived CDR1 and CDR2 are SEHNR and FQNEAQ (reference sequence). The CDR3 bases are TGTGCCAGCAGCTCAGGGGGCACGGGCAATCAGCCCCAGCATTTT. It translates to CASSSGGTGNQPQHF.

V usage is TRBV28 and J usage is TRBJ2-7; perhaps TRBD2 as D (6 bases). The CDR3 length is 15 residues. The germline V and J ends were trimmed by 3 bases and 7 bases, with 19 bases remaining between them. CDR1 is MDHEN and CDR2 is SYDVKM in the germline V gene. The CDR3 reads CASSFKSGRREEQYF. The CDR3 region has the DNA TGTGCCAGCAGTTTTAAATCGGGACGGCGGGAAGAGCAGTACTTC.

V usage is TRBV6-1 and J usage is TRBJ1-2; D is ambiguous. CDR1 is MNHNS and CDR2 is SASEGT in the germline V gene. The ends were cut back, 0 bases at V and 8 bases at J, with 16 bases in the middle. The CDR3 is 15 amino acids. CDR3 amino acids: CASSEARYSSLGYTF. Here the CDR3 DNA reads TGTGCCAGCAGTGAAGCGCGATACAGCTCCCTCGGCTACACCTTC.

The chain has TRBV5-1 and TRBJ1-6; D gene unclear. The germline gives CDR1 SGHRS, CDR2 YFSETQ. Trimming left V 4 bases short and J 6 bases short, with 8 bases between. The CDR3 spans 13 residues. CDR3 sequence reads: CASSPEGNSPLHF. The DNA for the CDR3 is TGCGCCAGCAGCCCAGAGGGTAATTCACCCCTCCACTTT. Together with reference TRBV5-1 and TRBJ1-6, the CDR3 gives the full variable domain: KAGVTQTPRYLIKTRGQQVTLSCSPISGHRSVSWYQQTPGQGLQFLFEYFSETQRNKGNFPGRFSGRQFSNSRSEMNVSTLELGDSALYLCASSPEGNSPLHFGNGTRLTVT.

This sequence joins TRBV7-2 and TRBJ1-3; 9 bases are a match to TRBD1. Looked up from germline, CDR1 is SGHTA and CDR2 is FQGNSA. This CDR3 region has 16 residues. J gave up 0 bases and V 4 bases, and 4 bases lay outside the gene matches. The CDR3 protein is CASSSGTGRSGNTIYF. Here the CDR3 DNA reads TGTGCCAGCAGCTCCGGGACAGGGCGCTCTGGAAACACCATATATTTT.

The genes are TRBV19 and TRBJ1-1; D is unclear. V was pared by 5 bases and J by 3 bases, with 7 bases between. CDR1 is LNHDA and CDR2 is SQIVND in the germline V gene (reference sequence). CDR3 length equals 12 residues. Here the CDR3 DNA reads TGTGCCAGTAGTGGCGGGTACACTGAAGCTTTCTTT. Its translation: CASSGGYTEAFF.

The chain employs TRBV13 and TRBJ2-1, with TRBD2 matching 9 bases. This CDR3 has 19 residues. In germline, CDR1 is PRHDT, CDR2 FYEKMQ (reference sequence). With 6 bases clipped from V and 0 bases from J, the junction kept 15 bases outside the gene matches. The CDR3 coding sequence is TGTGCCAGCAGAACGGGGACTAGCCGCTCTGGGAGCTCCTACAATGAGCAGTTCTTC. Translation gives CASRTGTSRSGSSYNEQFF.

This rearrangement joins TRBV7-3 to TRBJ2-5; 7 bases are a match to TRBD2. The V segment lost 5 bases and the J segment 6 bases; nucleotides outside the gene matches: 9. There are 14 residues in the CDR3. The germline CDR1 and CDR2 sequences are SGHTA and FQGTGA. CDR3 bases: TGTGCCAGCAGCCCGTCTAGCGGACACCAGACCCAGTACTTC. Translating it yields CASSPSSGHQTQYF.

This chain connects TRBV4-2 to TRBJ2-3; 10 bases align to TRBD2. Germline values: CDR1 LGHNA, CDR2 YNFKEQ. The CDR3 runs 17 residues. The V gene end was trimmed by 1 base and the J gene end by 7 bases; junction bases not matched to a gene: 11. In nucleotides, the CDR3 is TGTGCCAGCAGCCAAGCGGCGGTAAGCGGGGGGGCACATACGCAGTATTTT. Amino acid sequence: CASSQAAVSGGAHTQYF.

This chain joins TRBV5-1 and TRBJ1-6; TRBD1 matches 12 bases. V dropped 0 bases and J dropped 2; count of bases not matched to a gene: 9. The germline CDR1 and CDR2 sequences are SGHRS and YFSETQ. This CDR3 has 20 residues. This CDR3 reads CASSLGPGQGASTYNSPLHF. The CDR3 DNA reads TGCGCCAGCAGCTTGGGACCGGGACAGGGGGCAAGCACCTATAATTCACCCCTCCACTTT.

In its sample, this clone was seen once. This chain joins TRBV23-1 and TRBJ1-2; no clear D gene. TRBV23-1 is labeled an ORF, and its function is uncertain. The CDR3 spans 14 residues. V was trimmed by 8 bases and J by 7 bases, leaving 20 bases between them. The CDR3 loop is CASGAGRNHAGYTF. DNA for the CDR3: TGCGCCAGCGGCGCGGGCAGGAATCATGCTGGCTACACCTTC.

The chain employs TRBV5-1 and TRBJ1-4, with 8 bases lining up with TRBD1. The CDR3 contains 16 residues. CDR1 and CDR2 from the germline V gene are SGHRS and YFSETQ. V lost 1 base to trimming and J lost 3 bases; unmatched junction nucleotides: 5. CDR3 in DNA: TGCGCCAGCAGCTTGACAGGGGGGTACGCTAATGAAAAACTGTTTTTT. It encodes CASSLTGGYANEKLFF. Drawing the rest from reference TRBV5-1 and TRBJ1-4, the complete variable domain is KAGVTQTPRYLIKTRGQQVTLSCSPISGHRSVSWYQQTPGQGLQFLFEYFSETQRNKGNFPGRFSGRQFSNSRSEMNVSTLELGDSALYLCASSLTGGYANEKLFFGSGTQLSVL.

The chain joins TRBV6-5 to TRBJ1-1; D is uncertain. CDR1 MNHEY and CDR2 SVGAGI come from the germline V gene. Trimming took 7 bases from V and 3 from J, leaving 12 bases between them. The CDR3 is 13 residues long. The DNA for the CDR3 is TGTGCCAGCAAGTTTGGCGGGGACACTGAAGCTTTCTTT. It specifies CASKFGGDTEAFF.

This clone was recorded once. V usage is TRBV5-1 and J usage is TRBJ2-1; 10 nucleotides agree with TRBD1. The CDR3 runs to 15 residues. V trimming: 7 bases; J trimming: 5 bases; junction bases outside the gene matches: 9. Per the germline V gene, CDR1 is SGHRS and CDR2 is YFSETQ. CDR3 DNA: TGCGCCAGCCTGGACCCCGGGACAGGGGACAATGAGCAGTTCTTC. Amino acid sequence: CASLDPGTGDNEQFF.

The genes are TRBV7-2 and TRBJ1-5, with TRBD1 as a possible D gene (6 bases). Trimming stripped 5 bases from V and 1 base from J, with 15 bases between. Per germline, CDR1 SGHTA and CDR2 FQGNSA. The CDR3 sequence is 16 residues long. CDR3 DNA: TGTGCCAGCAGCCTTCAGACAGGCTGGAGCAATCAGCCCCAGCATTTT. This codes for CASSLQTGWSNQPQHF. Full variable domain (remainder filled in from reference TRBV7-2 and TRBJ1-5): GAGVSQSPSNKVTEKGKDVELRCDPISGHTALYWYRQSLGQGLEFLIYFQGNSAPDKSGLPSDRFSAERTGGSVSTLTIQRTQQEDSAVYLCASSLQTGWSNQPQHFGDGTRLSIL.

The chain combines TRBV3-1 (or the pseudogene TRBV3-2) with TRBJ2-7; TRBD2 is a possible D gene (6 bases). The germline V and J ends were trimmed by 4 bases and 1 base, with 17 bases remaining between them. Per the germline V gene, CDR1 is LGHDT and CDR2 is YNNKEL (reference sequence). There are 16 residues in the CDR3. CDR3 nucleotides: TGTGCCAGCAGCCTGAACCCCGGCGGGGCTTCCTACGAGCAGTACTTC. Its protein product is CASSLNPGGASYEQYF.

The chain combines TRBV5-4 with TRBJ2-2; maybe TRBD1 (6 bases). From germline, CDR1 is SGHNT and CDR2 YYREEE (reference sequence). V lost 1 base to trimming and J lost 4 bases, with 8 bases between them. CDR3 size: 14 residues. Written as DNA, the CDR3 is TGTGCCAGCAGCTTGAGAGGGGGCACCGGGGAGCTGTTTTTT. Its protein product is CASSLRGGTGELFF.